This note documents a single TCR beta chain sequence. The antigen is not known. Other DNA sequences in the sample encode the same CDR3. Second doses were pooled across both intervals (about 4 or about 12 weeks). This sample was taken from a study of T cell responses to AZD1222 COVID-19 vaccine. Notes on the study in general: Spike-specific TCR depth and breadth grew after two AZD1222 doses.

Measured with immunoSEQ multiplex PCR; TCRdb has only the in-frame clones, and not every one. The repertoire holds about 140,000 clones, with just over 90% as singletons. The germline CDR1 and CDR2 sequences are SGHRS and YFSETQ. The CDR3 is made up of 16 amino acids. V dropped 2 bases and J dropped 5; count of bases not matched to a gene: 9. The sequenced sample was peripheral blood, obtained 28 days after the second AZD1222 dose. This sequence was found in an adult who received the AZD1222 COVID-19 vaccine. V and J are TRBV5-1 and TRBJ1-4; 7 bases line up with TRBD1. CDR3 region: CASSLEGGRVNEKLFF. For the CDR3, the DNA is TGCGCCAGCAGCTTAGAAGGGGGCAGGGTAAATGAAAAACTGTTTTTT.